The rows below give T cell receptor beta chains drawn from one sample of a study of shared clonotypes between healthy human individuals. The method was immunoSEQ multiplex PCR; TCRdb's version includes in-frame clones alone and lacks a portion of them. The sample has approximately 640,000 clones, 80% to 95% seen once; the top ten hold about a third. The sequenced material came from memory CD8+ T cells from PBMCs. The receptors stem from a man aged 18 to 29 in good health. Some clones in this sample may be carry-over from other donors' samples. The CDR3 runs from the conserved cysteine through the conserved F or W. The order of the fields is clone size, D gene, V gene, J gene, CDR3 protein, CDR3 DNA. D genes are given only for firm matches. Part of the rows lack a size; the others show once, few, many or a class for expanded clones.

size: .
D: TRBD2
V: TRBV9
J: TRBJ2-7
CDR3: CASSAGLAEAYEQYF
DNA: TGTGCCAGCAGCGCGGGACTAGCGGAAGCCTACGAGCAGTACTTC

size: once
D: TRBD1
V: TRBV5-1
J: TRBJ2-7
CDR3: CASSLSPGTGVSYEQYF
DNA: TGCGCCAGCAGCTTAAGCCCCGGGACAGGGGTATCTTACGAGCAGTACTTC

size: .
D: TRBD1
V: TRBV7-9
J: TRBJ2-7
CDR3: CASSPGTGYEQYF
DNA: TGTGCCAGCAGCCCCGGGACAGGGTACGAGCAGTACTTC

size: .
D: TRBD2
V: TRBV7-9
J: TRBJ2-3
CDR3: CASSFRLAGGRAADTQYF
DNA: TGTGCCAGCAGCTTTCGTCTAGCGGGAGGGAGGGCAGCAGATACGCAGTATTTT

size: .
D: .
V: TRBV5-1
J: TRBJ1-1
CDR3: CASSLVAVNTEAFF
DNA: TGCGCCAGCAGCTTGGTTGCGGTGAACACTGAAGCTTTCTTT

size: .
D: TRBD1
V: TRBV7-9
J: TRBJ1-1
CDR3: CASSLNRGRLRTEAFF
DNA: TGTGCCAGCAGCTTAAACAGGGGGCGCCTAAGGACTGAAGCTTTCTTT

size: .
D: TRBD2
V: TRBV28
J: TRBJ2-3
CDR3: CASSSHGLAGDTQYF
DNA: TGTGCCAGCAGTTCCCACGGGCTAGCGGGAGATACGCAGTATTTT

size: .
D: .
V: TRBV21-1
J: TRBJ2-4
CDR3: CAISGGREAVAKNIQYF
DNA: TGTGCCATTAGCGGCGGCAGGGAAGCCGTAGCCAAAAACATTCAGTACTTC

size: .
D: TRBD2
V: TRBV7-9
J: TRBJ2-7
CDR3: CASSAAGAAYEQYF
DNA: TGTGCCAGCAGCGCAGCGGGAGCGGCATACGAGCAGTACTTC

size: .
D: TRBD2
V: TRBV7-6
J: TRBJ2-1
CDR3: CASSLGLAGGRAHNEQFF
DNA: TGTGCCAGCAGCTTAGGACTAGCGGGAGGTAGGGCACACAATGAGCAGTTCTTC

size: .
D: .
V: TRBV27
J: TRBJ2-7
CDR3: CASKNPQNYEQYF
DNA: TGTGCCAGCAAAAACCCCCAGAACTACGAGCAGTACTTC

size: .
D: TRBD1
V: TRBV10-3
J: TRBJ1-2
CDR3: CAIPTGTGGEIGDGYTF
DNA: TGTGCCATCCCGACCGGGACAGGGGGCGAGATAGGGGATGGCTACACCTTC

size: .
D: .
V: TRBV27
J: TRBJ2-1
CDR3: CASSSEGIVTYNEQFF
DNA: TGTGCCAGCAGTTCGGAGGGTATCGTGACCTACAATGAGCAGTTCTTC

size: .
D: .
V: TRBV12-1
J: TRBJ2-5
CDR3: CASHRVEETQYF
DNA: TGTGCCAGCCATCGTGTCGAGGAGACCCAGTACTTC

size: .
D: TRBD2
V: TRBV15
J: TRBJ2-7
CDR3: CATSRERGTNYEQYF
DNA: TGTGCCACCAGCAGAGAGCGGGGGACGAACTACGAGCAGTACTTC

size: .
D: TRBD2
V: TRBV28
J: TRBJ2-7
CDR3: CASSFGASGRYEQYF
DNA: TGTGCCAGCAGTTTCGGGGCTAGCGGGAGGTACGAGCAGTACTTC

size: once
D: TRBD1
V: TRBV7-9
J: TRBJ2-7
CDR3: CASSPRDRVNYEQYF
DNA: TGTGCCAGCAGTCCCCGGGACAGGGTGAACTACGAGCAGTACTTC

size: .
D: TRBD2
V: TRBV5-1
J: TRBJ2-1
CDR3: CASSLFASGRNEQFF
DNA: TGCGCCAGCAGCTTGTTTGCTAGCGGGAGGAATGAGCAGTTCTTC

size: once
D: TRBD1
V: TRBV5-4
J: TRBJ1-1
CDR3: CASSWIGQGARNTEAFF
DNA: TGTGCCAGCAGCTGGATCGGACAGGGGGCGCGTAACACTGAAGCTTTCTTT

size: .
D: TRBD2
V: TRBV18
J: TRBJ2-1
CDR3: CASSMGGIDEQFF
DNA: TGTGCCAGCTCAATGGGAGGGATCGATGAGCAGTTCTTC

size: .
D: TRBD2
V: TRBV4-1
J: TRBJ2-7
CDR3: CASSHELAGEPDYEQYF
DNA: TGCGCCAGCAGCCATGAGCTAGCGGGCGAACCCGACTACGAGCAGTACTTC

size: once
D: .
V: TRBV7-9
J: TRBJ2-7
CDR3: CASRGAGTYEQYF
DNA: TGTGCCAGCAGGGGGGCAGGGACCTACGAGCAGTACTTC

size: once
D: TRBD2
V: TRBV6-1
J: TRBJ2-7
CDR3: CASSEGLAGEAEQYF
DNA: TGTGCCAGCAGTGAAGGACTAGCGGGAGAGGCCGAGCAGTACTTC

size: once
D: .
V: TRBV7-2
J: TRBJ2-1
CDR3: CASSLAEIRPPGPYNEQFF
DNA: TGTGCCAGCAGCTTAGCGGAAATAAGACCGCCGGGCCCCTACAATGAGCAGTTCTTC

size: .
D: .
V: TRBV6-5
J: TRBJ1-3
CDR3: CASSYRVGSGNTIYF
DNA: TGTGCCAGCAGTTACAGGGTCGGCTCTGGAAACACCATATATTTT

size: .
D: .
V: TRBV28
J: TRBJ2-3
CDR3: CASSFLTSFGTDTQYF
DNA: TGTGCCAGCAGTTTCCTTACTAGTTTTGGCACAGATACGCAGTATTTT

size: .
D: .
V: TRBV11-2
J: TRBJ2-1
CDR3: CASSEYLGPIGEQFF
DNA: TGTGCCAGCAGCGAGTATCTGGGACCTATAGGTGAGCAGTTCTTC